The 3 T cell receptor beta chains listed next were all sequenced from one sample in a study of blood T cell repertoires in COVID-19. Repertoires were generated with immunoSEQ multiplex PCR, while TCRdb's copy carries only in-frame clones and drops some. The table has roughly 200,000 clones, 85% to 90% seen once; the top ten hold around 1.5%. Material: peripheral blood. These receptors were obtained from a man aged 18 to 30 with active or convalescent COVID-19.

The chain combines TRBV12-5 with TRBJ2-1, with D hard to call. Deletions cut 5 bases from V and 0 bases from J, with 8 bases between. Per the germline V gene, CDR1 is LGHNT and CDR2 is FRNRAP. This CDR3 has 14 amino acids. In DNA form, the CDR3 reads TGTGCTAGTGGTCCCATGAGCTCCTACAATGAGCAGTTCTTC. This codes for CASGPMSSYNEQFF. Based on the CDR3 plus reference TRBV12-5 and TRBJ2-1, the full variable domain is DARVTQTPRHKVTEMGQEVTMRCQPILGHNTVFWYRQTMMQGLELLAYFRNRAPLDDSGMPKDRFSAEMPDATLATLKIQPSEPRDSAVYFCASGPMSSYNEQFFGPGTRLTVL.

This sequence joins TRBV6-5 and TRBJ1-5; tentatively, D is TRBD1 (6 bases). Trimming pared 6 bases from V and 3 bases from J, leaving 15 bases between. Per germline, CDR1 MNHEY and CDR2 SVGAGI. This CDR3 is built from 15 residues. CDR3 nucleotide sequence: TGTGCCAGCAGCCCCGGGGGGGCCATCAATCAGCCCCAGCATTTT. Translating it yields CASSPGGAINQPQHF.

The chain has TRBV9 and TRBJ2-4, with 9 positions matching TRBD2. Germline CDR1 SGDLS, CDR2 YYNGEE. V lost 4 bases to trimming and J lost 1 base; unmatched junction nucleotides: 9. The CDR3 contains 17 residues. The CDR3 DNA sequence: TGTGCCAGCAGCCCCCCCCTCAGCGGGAGGGCCAAAAACATTCAGTACTTC. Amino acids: CASSPPLSGRAKNIQYF.